This TCR beta chain was obtained from a study of beta chain features in type 1 diabetes (dated by TCRdb to the late 2010s). Background for the entire study: No differences in mean age, gender distribution, total cell number or subset yield were found between patients and healthy donors. Across all samples, fewer than 130 million sorted cells were examined, and cell number per subset correlated strongly with RNA yield. In the study, TCRB repertoires of sorted circulating CD4+ T cell subsets from recently diagnosed type 1 diabetes patients were compared with those of matched healthy donors. Naive and central memory subsets were obtained from all 28 donors, but regulatory and stem cell-like memory subsets were isolated from only 8 patients and roughly eight healthy donors. Overall study outcomes, separate from this receptor: Only small numbers of individuals were included in the HLA sub-analyses, which left unresolved whether HLA type had any influence on TCRB rearrangement. Naive, central memory and regulatory TCRB repertoires appeared to be more similar among patients than among healthy donors. At VDJ recombination sites, patients with type 1 diabetes made fewer insertions and deleted more nucleotides, a pattern implying thymic rearrangement abnormalities. In all four CD4+ subsets, TCRB CDR3 length was moderately but significantly shorter in type 1 diabetes patients. Because cDNA was sequenced instead of genomic DNA, activated cells with high expression could be over-represented, although the groups did not differ in activation or CD3 levels. PCR might favor shorter templates, but patient and control samples were amplified and corrected together, so any skew would affect both groups equally.

Turning to this clone: This receptor's antigen is unknown. One base away there is no much larger clone; base qualities are not given.

Each donor gave one peripheral blood draw, around 0.12 L on average, collected into heparinised tubes. A BD FACSAria II and a panel including CD45RO, CCR7, CD25, CD127, CD95 and CD27 were used to sort naive, central memory, regulatory and stem cell-like memory CD4+ T cells. Purity was above 98% for every sorted population. PBMCs were isolated right away by Lymphoprep density gradient centrifugation and were stained directly, without culture. So that batch effects would be minimized, each experiment stained and sorted samples in pairs, pairing one healthy donor with one patient. The entire isolated RNA was reverse transcribed using the High Capacity cDNA Reverse Transcription Kit, and thus expressed TCRB transcripts were sequenced. Deep immunoSEQ sequencing was applied to naive, central memory and regulatory T cell samples, giving an average of roughly 3.6 million total reads per sample. Sorted cells were lysed in RLT buffer, and RNA was extracted using DNase-treated RNeasy Micro or Mini kits according to cell number. To prevent cross-contamination, each cell subset was processed individually, whereas patient and healthy donor samples were processed jointly. TCRB sequences were amplified from cDNA with the immunoSEQ multiplex PCR, producing 87-bp fragments spanning the CDR3 region. The amplicons were sequenced using the Illumina HiSeq platform. In the paper's pipeline: PCR bias was computationally corrected using synthetic template baselines, reads within Hamming distance 2 were collapsed, and singletons that could not be merged were discarded. Reads were aligned to IMGT to assign V, D and J genes, CDR3 length, and insertions or deletions at six rearrangement sites. Within each subset, clonotype counts were normalized to sorted cell number, after which true diversity and Gini coefficients were computed with the tcR R package. The overlap coefficient, calculated on TCRB nucleotide sequences, was used to quantify repertoire sharing. Out-of-frame TCRB sequences from naive cells were analyzed to stand in for the pre-selection repertoire. Entries here come from immuneACCESS through TCRdb and include only in-frame sequences with V and J called. Some clones fail to appear in such tables; in the studies checked, an unresolved V gene covers under half of the shortfall, and the cause of the remainder is unknown. The V and J calls and the clone size are those of that table, but D and trimming were determined from the DNA. The sample yields 970,000 or so clones; around a sixth were counted once. The ten biggest clones cover around 0.02% of the sample.

The CDR3 runs 17 residues from the cysteine to the phenylalanine. The DNA shown is the 51-base CDR3, in frame from base 1. CDR1 and CDR2 are read off the germline V gene as SGDLS and YYNGEE. Unmatched junction bases come to 13, with V trimmed by 4 bases and J by 1 base. In this chain, TRBV9 is recombined with TRBJ2-7; 8 junctional bases match TRBD1. The TCR sequence derives from a woman aged 18-29 years in good health. Material: naive CD4+ T cells from blood. According to the study, the label for this sample's cell subset or site signals: true naive CD4+ T cells. Here is the DNA: TGTGCCAGCAGCCCCTACTCCGGGACAGGCAATTCCTACGAGCAGTACTTC. It specifies CASSPYSGTGNSYEQYF.